The 30 T cell receptor beta chains below all came from one sample that was sequenced in a study of response to subunit inactivated influenza vaccine. MiXCR, run by TCRdb on the RT-PCR reads, gives a single entry per CDR3 protein. The sample has about 780,000 distinct CDR3 sequences, around 20% seen once. The sequencing used PBMCs from blood, collected 5 days after vaccination. These receptors were obtained from a middle-aged man who received an inactivated influenza vaccine.

J is TRBJ2-2 and V is TRBV12-5; D is possibly TRBD2 (6 bases). Germline V gene lookup returns CDR1 LGHNT and CDR2 FRNRAP. The CDR3 is 17 amino acids. V lost 0 bases, J lost 1 base, and 12 bases lay in between. The CDR3 coding sequence is TGTGCTAGTGGTTTGGTCTGGGGTAGCGGGAACACCGGGGAGCTGTTTTTT. Translation gives CASGLVWGSGNTGELFF.

This clonotype was seen ten or more times. V usage is TRBV7-2 and J usage is TRBJ1-5; no clear D gene. Germline CDR1 is SGHTA and CDR2 is FQGNSA. V gave up 1 base and J gave up 2 bases, with 9 bases separating them. This CDR3 spans 15 amino acids. The CDR3 loop reads CASSLVSGRNQPQHF. The CDR3 nucleotides are TGTGCCAGCAGCTTAGTTTCAGGCCGCAATCAGCCCCAGCATTTT. The whole variable domain, remainder taken from reference TRBV7-2 and TRBJ1-5, is GAGVSQSPSNKVTEKGKDVELRCDPISGHTALYWYRQSLGQGLEFLIYFQGNSAPDKSGLPSDRFSAERTGGSVSTLTIQRTQQEDSAVYLCASSLVSGRNQPQHFGDGTRLSIL.

This chain uses TRBV11-2 with TRBJ1-1; 7 bases align to TRBD1. V lost 3 bases, J lost 7 bases, and 8 bases stayed unmatched. This CDR3 is built from 14 residues. In germline, CDR1 is SGHAT, CDR2 FQNNGV. The CDR3 is CASSLALGQIEAFF. The CDR3 DNA is TGTGCCAGCAGCTTGGCACTGGGACAGATTGAAGCTTTCTTT. The full variable domain, completed using reference TRBV11-2 and TRBJ1-1, is EAGVAQSPRYKIIEKRQSVAFWCNPISGHATLYWYQQILGQGPKLLIQFQNNGVVDDSQLPKDRFSAERLKGVDSTLKIQPAKLEDSAVYLCASSLALGQIEAFFGQGTRLTVV.

This clonotype was detected only a few times. The chain couples TRBV10-3 to TRBJ2-1; 11 bases line up with TRBD2. The CDR3 runs 13 residues. The V gene's germline CDR1 is ENHRY and CDR2 SYGVKD. J gave up 6 bases and V 9 bases, and 4 bases lay outside the gene matches. The CDR3: CAISGREANEQFF. The CDR3 DNA reads as TGTGCCATTAGCGGGAGGGAGGCCAATGAGCAGTTCTTC.

The chain uses TRBV5-8 and TRBJ2-2; a weak D match, TRBD2 (5 bases). The germline V and J ends were trimmed by 4 bases and 4 bases, with 14 bases remaining between them. In germline, CDR1 is SGHTS, CDR2 YDEGEE. The CDR3 has 15 residues. This CDR3 reads CASSQTISSTGELFF. The CDR3 DNA reads as TGTGCCAGCAGCCAGACTATCTCTAGCACCGGGGAGCTGTTTTTT.

V is TRBV15 and J is TRBJ2-5; D assignment may be TRBD1 or TRBD2 (5 bases each). There are 14 residues in the CDR3. Germline CDR1 reads LNHNV; CDR2 reads YYDKDF (reference sequence). Trimming took 2 bases from V and 9 from J, leaving 16 bases between them. CDR3 nucleotides: TGTGCCACCAGCAGACAAGAGAGGGGCGCGGCCCAGTACTTC. Residues: CATSRQERGAAQYF. The full variable domain, in which reference TRBV15 and TRBJ2-5 provide the parts outside the CDR3, is DAMVIQNPRYQVTQFGKPVTLSCSQTLNHNVMYWYQQKSSQAPKLLFHYYDKDFNNEADTPDNFQSRRPNTSFCFLDIRSPGLGDTAMYLCATSRQERGAAQYFGPGTRLLVL.

This clonotype was found a few times. This chain joins TRBV20-1 and TRBJ1-2; D is unresolved. The CDR3 consists of 14 residues. V lost 1 base and J lost 1, with 10 bases in between. The germline CDR1 and CDR2 sequences are DFQATT and SNEGSKA (reference sequence). CDR3 amino acids: CSARGFPYNYGYTF. Written as DNA, the CDR3 is TGCAGTGCTAGAGGGTTCCCCTATAACTATGGCTACACCTTC.

This clonotype was seen a few times. The V and J genes are TRBV12-3 or TRBV12-4 and TRBJ2-3; the match to TRBD1 covers 9 bases. Trimming took 5 bases from V and 1 from J; bases not matched to a gene: 4. CDR3 size: 15 residues. The CDR3 nucleotides read TGTGCCAGCAGTCCACAGGGGGCAGGCACAGATACGCAGTATTTT. Protein: CASSPQGAGTDTQYF.

The table lists this clonotype with a count of one. The chain joins TRBV11-3 to TRBJ2-1, with 9 bases fitting TRBD2. Germline V lookup: CDR1 SGHNT, CDR2 YENEEA. The V gene end was trimmed by 1 base and the J gene end by 7 bases; junction bases not matched to a gene: 5. CDR3 size: 15 residues. Written as DNA, the CDR3 is TGTGCCAGCAGCTTAGGTGCGGGAGGGTGGAATGAGCAGTTCTTC. This gives the protein CASSLGAGGWNEQFF.

This clonotype was seen a few times. CDR3 in amino acids: CSAGTSGRAAYNEQFF. Written as DNA, the CDR3 is TGCAGTGCCGGGACTAGCGGGAGGGCCGCCTACAATGAGCAGTTCTTC. This chain joins TRBV20-1 and TRBJ2-1; 16 bases fit TRBD2. There are 16 residues in the CDR3. With 6 bases clipped from V and 2 bases from J, the junction kept 4 bases outside the gene matches. CDR1 is DFQATT and CDR2 is SNEGSKA in the germline V gene (reference sequence).

This clonotype was seen ten or more times. The genes are TRBV20-1 and TRBJ2-1; tentatively, D is TRBD1 or TRBD2 (6 bases each). Trimming pared 4 bases from V and 1 base from J, leaving 14 bases between. The CDR3 is 15 amino acids. Looked up from germline, CDR1 is DFQATT and CDR2 is SNEGSKA (reference sequence). This CDR3 is CSAKTGARSYNEQFF. CDR3 nucleotide sequence: TGCAGTGCTAAAACGGGGGCCCGATCCTACAATGAGCAGTTCTTC.

The gene calls are TRBV29-1 and TRBJ1-2; the D is unclear. The germline V gene encodes CDR1 SQVTM and CDR2 ANQGSEA. This CDR3 has 12 residues. The V gene lost 5 bases and the J gene lost 0 bases, with 7 bases spanning the gap. In DNA, the CDR3 is TGCAGCGTTACCAATGCTAACTATGGCTACACCTTC. This encodes CSVTNANYGYTF.

This clonotype was observed a single time. The V and J genes are TRBV4-2 and TRBJ2-3; tentative D call: TRBD2 (6 bases). CDR3 size: 16 residues. Trimming left V 0 bases short and J 6 bases short, with 16 bases between. The germline V gene has CDR1 LGHNA and CDR2 YNFKEQ. The CDR3 DNA is TGTGCCAGCAGCCAAGAGGAGGGTAGATTGTTTGATACGCAGTATTTT. It specifies CASSQEEGRLFDTQYF.

The CDR3 DNA reads as TGTGCCAGTAGTCCCGGGACTAGCGCCGAGCAGTACTTC. Amino acids: CASSPGTSAEQYF. The chain uses TRBV6-1 and TRBJ2-7; 10 nucleotides match TRBD2. Trimming at V came to 9 bases and at J to 6 bases, leaving 8 bases not matched to a gene. The CDR3 has 13 residues. Germline CDR1 reads MNHNS; CDR2 reads SASEGT.

The V call is TRBV20-1, the J call TRBJ1-2, with D maybe TRBD1 (6 bases). V dropped 3 bases and J dropped 2 bases, with 13 bases sitting between them. This CDR3 spans 14 amino acids. Germline lookup yields CDR1 DFQATT and CDR2 SNEGSKA (reference sequence). The CDR3 bases are TGCAGTGCTAGTAGGGGGGGGCAAAACTATGGCTACACCTTC. This codes for CSASRGGQNYGYTF.

This clonotype was detected a few times. The V and J genes are TRBV4-1 and TRBJ2-2, with D possibly TRBD2 on 5 matching bases. Per germline, CDR1 MGHRA and CDR2 YSYEKL. The CDR3 is made up of 14 amino acids. Trimming removed 1 base at V and 7 bases at J, with 10 bases between. CDR3 region: CASSQVRAGGELFF. CDR3 sequence (DNA): TGCGCCAGCAGCCAAGTGAGGGCCGGCGGGGAGCTGTTTTTT.

The V call is TRBV27, the J call TRBJ2-3; 8 bases fit TRBD2. This CDR3 region has 16 residues. Per germline, CDR1 MNHEY and CDR2 SMNVEV (reference sequence). J lost 0 bases, V lost 3 bases, and 5 bases had no gene match. CDR3 sequence: CASSFRLATSTDTQYF. As DNA, the CDR3 is TGTGCCAGCAGTTTCCGACTAGCGACCAGCACAGATACGCAGTATTTT.

The chain carries TRBV11-2 and TRBJ2-1, with TRBD1 as a possible D gene (6 bases). The CDR3 contains 14 residues. Germline CDR1 is SGHAT and CDR2 is FQNNGV. Trimming stripped 1 base from V and 12 bases from J, with 16 bases between. Here the CDR3 reads CASSLVQGGHRQFF. CDR3 sequence (DNA): TGTGCCAGCAGCTTAGTACAGGGTGGTCATAGGCAGTTCTTC.

In its sample, this clonotype was seen a few times. The chain couples TRBV5-1 to TRBJ2-1, with 9 bases that match TRBD1. The germline V gene encodes CDR1 SGHRS and CDR2 YFSETQ. V was clipped by 2 bases and J by 5 bases; unmatched bases: 5. This CDR3 contains 15 residues. The CDR3 region has the DNA TGCGCCAGCAGCTTTAGAGGACAGGGGAACAATGAGCAGTTCTTC. As protein: CASSFRGQGNNEQFF. The entire variable domain, with the rest obtained from reference TRBV5-1 and TRBJ2-1, is as follows: KAGVTQTPRYLIKTRGQQVTLSCSPISGHRSVSWYQQTPGQGLQFLFEYFSETQRNKGNFPGRFSGRQFSNSRSEMNVSTLELGDSALYLCASSFRGQGNNEQFFGPGTRLTVL.

This clonotype was observed a handful of times. The gene calls are TRBV4-3 and TRBJ2-7; 7 bases are a match to TRBD2. V lost 5 bases, J lost 6 bases, and 7 bases stayed unmatched. This CDR3 is built from 13 residues. The germline gives CDR1 LGHNA, CDR2 YSLEER. The CDR3: CASSFRLAREQYF. The CDR3 DNA is TGCGCCAGCAGCTTCCGACTAGCACGCGAGCAGTACTTC.

This sequence joins TRBV7-9 and TRBJ2-7; TRBD2 matches at 7 bases. CDR1 SEHNR and CDR2 FQNEAQ come from the germline V gene (reference sequence). V trimming: 3 bases; J trimming: 5 bases; junction bases outside the gene matches: 7. This CDR3 has 14 amino acids. Written as DNA, the CDR3 is TGTGCCAGCAGCTTCGAAAGCGGGGTCCACGAGCAGTACTTC. Its protein is CASSFESGVHEQYF.

CDR3 amino acids: CATNSANTEAFF. The CDR3 DNA reads TGTGCCACGAACTCCGCGAACACTGAAGCTTTCTTT. V gene TRBV6-2 or TRBV6-3 combines with J gene TRBJ1-1; D unclear. Germline V gene lookup returns CDR1 MNHEY and CDR2 SVGEGT. CDR3 length equals 12 residues. The V end was cut by 10 bases, the J end by 1 base, with 10 bases between.

The J gene is TRBJ2-2, the V gene TRBV6-5; D remains unclear. The CDR3 is 13 residues long. From germline, CDR1 is MNHEY and CDR2 SVGAGI. The V end lost 2 bases, the J end lost 7 bases, and 8 bases lay between the germline ends. CDR3 protein: CASSYDLSGELFF. CDR3 coding DNA: TGTGCCAGCAGTTACGACTTGAGCGGGGAGCTGTTTTTT.

This clonotype was seen repeatedly, ten times or more. A junction boundary mismatches the germline segment, possibly from a read error. The V call is TRBV7-7, the J call TRBJ2-5, with 9 positions matching TRBD1. This CDR3 is 15 amino acids long. Germline V lookup: CDR1 SSHAT, CDR2 FNYEAQ (reference sequence). The CDR3 region is CASSPSNRGRGTQYF. The CDR3 bases are TGTGCTAGCAGCCCCTCAAACAGGGGGCGCGGGACCCAGTACTTC.

The chain uses TRBV7-2 and TRBJ2-7; the D gene is possibly TRBD2 (5 bases). CDR1 is SGHTA and CDR2 is FQGNSA in the germline V gene. Trimming removed 7 bases from V and 3 bases from J, with 13 bases in between. This CDR3 is 13 amino acids long. In nucleotides, the CDR3 is TGTGCCAGCACCCCGGGGTTCCGCTACGAGCAGTACTTC. Protein sequence: CASTPGFRYEQYF.

This sequence joins TRBV5-1 and TRBJ2-3; D unclear. Germline CDR1 SGHRS, CDR2 YFSETQ. This CDR3 is 14 amino acids long. Between the trimmed V and J ends, which lost 7 bases and 1 base, there was a span of 13 bases. In nucleotides, the CDR3 is TGCGCCAGCTCGGCAGCTAGTGGCACAGATACGCAGTATTTT. Its protein is CASSAASGTDTQYF.

This clonotype occurred many times. V usage is TRBV10-3 and J usage is TRBJ2-7; D gene uncertain. Looked up from germline, CDR1 is ENHRY and CDR2 is SYGVKD. V was trimmed by 3 bases and J by 0 bases, leaving 9 bases between them. The CDR3 covers 14 residues. CDR3 bases: TGTGCCATCAGTGATGGCACCCGCTCCTACGAGCAGTACTTC. Translation: CAISDGTRSYEQYF.

This clonotype was detected a few times. The V gene is TRBV10-3, the J gene TRBJ2-3, with 9 positions matching TRBD2. CDR1 and CDR2 from the germline V gene are ENHRY and SYGVKD. V lost 0 bases and J lost 4; bases outside the gene matches: 2. CDR3 length: 15 residues. CDR3 sequence reads: CAISESGGGADTQYF. The CDR3 DNA follows: TGTGCCATCAGTGAGTCCGGCGGGGGGGCAGATACGCAGTATTTT.

The chain employs TRBV12-3 or TRBV12-4 and TRBJ1-5; D gene uncertain. The ends were cut back, 6 bases at V and 0 bases at J, with 12 bases in the middle. The CDR3 has 15 residues. The CDR3: CASSPDGNSNQPQHF. CDR3 nucleotide sequence: TGTGCCAGCAGCCCAGACGGGAATAGCAATCAGCCCCAGCATTTT.

This clonotype came up many times. The chain joins TRBV20-1 to TRBJ2-7; unclear D gene. The CDR3 length is 12 residues. CDR1 and CDR2 from the germline V gene are DFQATT and SNEGSKA (reference sequence). The ends were cut back, 1 base at V and 0 bases at J, with 4 bases in the middle. The CDR3 DNA sequence: TGCAGTGCTAGAGCGGGCTCCTACGAGCAGTACTTC. This codes for CSARAGSYEQYF.